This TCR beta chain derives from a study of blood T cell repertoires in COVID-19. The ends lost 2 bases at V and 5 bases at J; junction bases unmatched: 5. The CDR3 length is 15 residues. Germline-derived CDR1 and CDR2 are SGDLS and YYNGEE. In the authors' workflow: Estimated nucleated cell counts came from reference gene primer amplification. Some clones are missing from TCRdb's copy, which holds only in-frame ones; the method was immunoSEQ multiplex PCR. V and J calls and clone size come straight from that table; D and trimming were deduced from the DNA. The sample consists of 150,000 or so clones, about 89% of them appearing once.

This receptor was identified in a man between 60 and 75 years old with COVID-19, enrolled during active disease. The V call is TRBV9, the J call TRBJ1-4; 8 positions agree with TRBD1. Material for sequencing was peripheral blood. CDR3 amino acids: CASSVRGQDNEKLFF. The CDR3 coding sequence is TGTGCCAGCAGCGTTAGGGGACAGGACAATGAAAAACTGTTTTTT.